This T cell receptor beta chain was sequenced during a study of brain T cells in children with intractable seizures. This sample's time point: blood from clinic visit 5 months post-surgery; TSC patient then seizure free. The V gene lost 8 bases and the J gene lost 2 bases, with 12 bases spanning the gap. The CDR3 has 12 amino acids. The germline CDR1 and CDR2 sequences are GTSNPN and SVGIG (reference sequence). Sequencing used immunoSEQ multiplex PCR; TCRdb keeps in-frame clones, though not all of them. The sample includes about 340,000 clones, about 93% of them seen just once. The receptor was derived from a boy under two years old with tuberous sclerosis and intractable seizures. The sequencing here drew on peripheral blood, taken around 5 months after surgery. The chain joins TRBV30 to TRBJ1-1; D ambiguous. The CDR3 reads CALEDRNTEAFF. The CDR3 DNA reads as TGTGCCCTCGAGGACCGTAACACTGAAGCTTTCTTT.